This T cell receptor (beta chain) is drawn from a study of CD8+CD57+ T cells in acquired aplastic anemia. V lost 2 bases and J lost 3, with 9 bases in between. This CDR3 has 13 residues. Germline CDR1 and CDR2: SGHTS and YDEGEE. The use of genomic DNA as template underpinned the TCR beta VDJ and CDR3 profiling. TCRdb called the reads again in MiXCR, with one record for every CDR3 protein. The table records 180,000 or so distinct CDR3 sequences, under 50% of them present only once. In its sample, this clonotype was seen many times. Patients sequenced had flow cytometry evidence of CD8+CD57+ cell expansion.

The rearrangement uses TRBV5-8 and TRBJ2-7; no clear D gene. Sequencing was carried out using sorted CD4+, CD8+, or CD8+CD57+ T cells (not recorded which) from PBMCs. This receptor was identified in a human donor with aplastic anemia. The CDR3 DNA follows: TGTGCCAGCAGCTTCAGCCCCGTCTACGAGCAGTACTTC. Translated: CASSFSPVYEQYF.